The rows below give T cell receptor beta chains drawn from one sample of a study of blood T cell repertoires in COVID-19. Profiled with immunoSEQ multiplex PCR; TCRdb holds only in-frame clones, not every one. The repertoire holds about 120,000 clones, with less than 75% as singletons. The sample was peripheral blood. The receptors originated from a human donor with acute or convalescent COVID-19. The donor label of this sample is uncertain. The CDR3 runs from the conserved cysteine through the conserved F or W. A D gene is named only where the DNA matches it firmly. Not every row has a clone size; where given, it reads once, few, many or a size class.

J | D | V | size | DNA | CDR3
TRBJ2-3 | . | TRBV21-1 | few | TGTGCCAGCAGCAAAGTCTCTGCAGATACGCAGTATTTT | CASSKVSADTQYF
TRBJ2-3 | . | TRBV18 | . | TGTGCCAGCTCACCGACCCGGAGTACAGATACGCAGTATTTT | CASSPTRSTDTQYF
TRBJ2-7 | . | TRBV7-9 | once | TGTGCCAGCAGCAGCAAGACACTCGGGGCCTACGAGCAGTACTTC | CASSSKTLGAYEQYF
TRBJ1-2 | TRBD1 | TRBV5-1 | . | TGCGCCAGCAGCTTGGTCCCCGGGACAGGGGGCTACACCTTC | CASSLVPGTGGYTF
TRBJ2-4 | TRBD1 | TRBV7-9 | many | TGTGCCAGCAGCGTCGGACAGGGCTCGGAAAACATTCAGTACTTC | CASSVGQGSENIQYF
TRBJ1-2 | . | TRBV27 | . | TGTGCCAGCAGTTTCCGTAGTTACTATGGCTACACCTTC | CASSFRSYYGYTF
TRBJ1-2 | TRBD1 | TRBV6-6 | few | TGTGCCAGCAGCCCCGGGACAGGGAACTATGGCTACACCTTC | CASSPGTGNYGYTF
TRBJ1-4 | TRBD1 | TRBV28 | . | TGTGCCAGCAGTTTAACAGGGGGACCTAATGAAAAACTGTTTTTT | CASSLTGGPNEKLFF
TRBJ1-2 | TRBD1 | TRBV12-3/TRBV12-4 | few | TGTGCCAGCAGTACATCCCGGGGACAGGGTTACACCTTC | CASSTSRGQGYTF
TRBJ1-5 | . | TRBV6-1 | . | TGTGCCAGCAGTTTCCCCTCAGGCAATCAGCCCCAGCATTTT | CASSFPSGNQPQHF
TRBJ2-1 | . | TRBV9 | few | . | CASNSFRFGGEQFF
TRBJ2-1 | . | TRBV28 | . | TGTGCCAGCAGATTAAGGGGCGCCTACAATGAGCAGTTCTTC | CASRLRGAYNEQFF
TRBJ2-3 | TRBD2 | TRBV20-1 | once | TGCAGTGCTAGTAGGCCCAGCGGGGACACAGATACGCAGTATTTT | CSASRPSGDTDTQYF
TRBJ2-7 | TRBD1 | TRBV9 | once | TGTGCCAGCAGCCTCGGACAGGGATACTACGAGCAGTACTTC | CASSLGQGYYEQYF
TRBJ1-1 | . | TRBV3-1/TRBV3-2 | . | TGTGCCAGCAGCCGATTTGGGGCTGGGGACACTGAAGCTTTCTTT | CASSRFGAGDTEAFF